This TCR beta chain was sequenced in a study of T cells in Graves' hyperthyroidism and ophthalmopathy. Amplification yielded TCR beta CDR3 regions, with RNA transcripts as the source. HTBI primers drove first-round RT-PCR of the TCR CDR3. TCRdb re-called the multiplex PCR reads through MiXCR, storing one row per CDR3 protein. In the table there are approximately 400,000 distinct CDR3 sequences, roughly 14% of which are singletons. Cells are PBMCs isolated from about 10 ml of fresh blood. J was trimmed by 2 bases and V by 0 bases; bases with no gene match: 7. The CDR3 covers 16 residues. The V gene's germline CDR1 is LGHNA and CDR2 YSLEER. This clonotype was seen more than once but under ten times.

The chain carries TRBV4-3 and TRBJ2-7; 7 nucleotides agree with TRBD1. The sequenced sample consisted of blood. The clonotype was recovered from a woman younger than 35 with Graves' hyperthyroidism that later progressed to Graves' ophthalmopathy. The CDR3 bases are TGCGCCAGCAGCCAAGAGGTTGGGACAGCACCCTACGAGCAGTACTTC. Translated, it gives CASSQEVGTAPYEQYF.